Here is one T cell receptor beta chain with its context. Its antigen is undetermined. This sample was included in a study of blood T cells in healthy people across ages. The wider study: The template switching approach captured approximately one barcoded beta molecule for every two T cells.

Study-level findings and limits: With age, beta diversity per million T cells declined roughly linearly, significantly by 30 to 40.

Germline V CDR1 and CDR2: MGHRA, YSYEKL. The CDR3 has 16 residues. V lost 4 bases to trimming and J lost 2 bases, with 18 bases between them. Through a sample-barcoded 5' primer and a J-beta primer mix, a second PCR was run for roughly 6 to 12 cycles. One entry per CDR3 protein results from TCRdb running MiXCR on the 5' RACE reads. The sample shows more than 1,000,000 distinct CDR3 sequences, almost 25% of them seen only once. This sample also belongs to another study, concerning T cells of mothers and their children. As that study records: From each mother came over 8 million TCR beta CDR3 reads, and from each child came 2.5 million to 3 million. Persistent microchimeric T cell clones were not found at ~100 per million sensitivity.

The chain recombines TRBV4-1 with TRBJ2-7; possibly TRBD2 for D (6 bases). Input material: blood. The TCR was taken from a girl aged 2-10 years in good health. The CDR3 loop reads CASSLMISGMAYEQYF. In nucleotides, the CDR3 is TGCGCCAGCAGCCTGATGATTAGCGGTATGGCCTACGAGCAGTACTTC.